These T cell receptor beta chains were read from a single sample in a study of OX40 agonist ivuxolimab in advanced cancers. Clones were read by immunoSEQ multiplex PCR, and TCRdb kept only the in-frame ones, dropping some. The profile covers some 60,000 clones, with roughly nine tenths appearing a single time and around 3.6% taken by the ten largest. The specimen comprised CD4+ or CD8+ T cells sorted from blood, sampled in a trial of the OX40 agonist ivuxolimab. The receptors shown here come from an adult with an advanced solid tumor such as melanoma, head and neck, liver or kidney cancer. The CDR3 runs from the conserved cysteine through the conserved F or W. D genes are given only for firm matches. Clone size is shown for a subset of rows, as once, few, many or a class of expanded clone.

>TRBD2|TRBV7-9|NA|TRBJ2-3
CASSLGLAVSTDTQYF
TGTGCCAGCAGCCTTGGACTAGCGGTCAGCACAGATACGCAGTATTTT
>NA|TRBV7-2|NA|TRBJ1-4
CASSLGGAATNEKLFF
TGTGCCAGCAGCTTAGGGGGGGCTGCAACTAATGAAAAACTGTTTTTT
>TRBD1|TRBV29-1|NA|TRBJ1-1
CSVIRDSTEAFF
TGCAGCGTGATCCGGGACAGCACCGAAGCTTTCTTT
>NA|TRBV4-1|NA|TRBJ2-5
CASSQGEGETQYF
TGCGCCAGCAGCCAAGGAGAAGGAGAGACCCAGTACTTC
>NA|TRBV19|NA|TRBJ2-6
CASSLQPIWAPSGANVLTF
TGTGCCAGTAGTCTCCAACCCATATGGGCCCCCTCTGGGGCCAACGTCCTGACTTTC
>NA|TRBV28|NA|TRBJ1-3
CASSKGFGSGNTIYF
TGTGCCAGCAGTAAAGGATTCGGCTCTGGAAACACCATATATTTT
>TRBD1|TRBV5-1|NA|TRBJ2-7
CASSETGNYEQYF
TGCGCCAGCAGCGAGACAGGGAATTACGAGCAGTACTTC
>NA|TRBV11-3|NA|TRBJ2-3
CASSPGSTDTQYF
TGTGCCAGCAGCCCGGGGTCCACAGATACGCAGTATTTT
>TRBD2|TRBV30|NA|TRBJ2-2
CAWTGTSGGLGELFF
TGTGCCTGGACCGGGACTAGCGGGGGGCTGGGGGAGCTGTTTTTT
>TRBD2|TRBV7-7|NA|TRBJ2-5
CASSRTSGGAPGETQYF
TGTGCTAGCAGCCGGACTAGCGGGGGGGCCCCGGGGGAGACCCAGTACTTC
>NA|TRBV19|NA|TRBJ2-7
CASSIDGSGTYEQYF
TGTGCCAGTAGTATAGATGGCAGTGGGACCTACGAGCAGTACTTC
>NA|TRBV5-8|NA|TRBJ2-7
CASSLLAIDEQYF
TGTGCCAGCAGCTTGCTAGCGATAGACGAGCAGTACTTC
>NA|TRBV2|NA|TRBJ1-2
CASSPGATYGYTF
TGTGCCAGCAGTCCAGGGGCCACCTATGGCTACACCTTC
>NA|TRBV28|NA|TRBJ1-1
CASRDSPTGGEAFF
TGTGCCAGCAGAGACAGCCCCACTGGGGGTGAAGCTTTCTTT
>TRBD2|TRBV6-5|NA|TRBJ2-7
CASSYSSGVYEQYF
TGTGCCAGCAGTTACTCTAGCGGGGTCTACGAGCAGTACTTC
>NA|TRBV18|NA|TRBJ2-6
CASSPRWAGANVLTF
TGTGCCAGCTCACCAAGGTGGGCTGGGGCCAACGTCCTGACTTTC
>NA|TRBV5-1|NA|TRBJ2-6
CASRVSGANVLTF
TGCGCCAGCAGAGTATCTGGGGCCAACGTCCTGACTTTC
>TRBD1|TRBV4-2|NA|TRBJ1-1
CASSQVTRDRETEAFF
TGTGCCAGCAGCCAAGTAACCCGGGACAGGGAGACTGAAGCTTTCTTT
>TRBD1|TRBV28|NA|TRBJ1-5
CATNQGGGNQPQHF
TGTGCCACCAACCAGGGGGGAGGCAATCAGCCCCAGCATTTT
>NA|TRBV6-1|NA|TRBJ1-2
CASSEESYTF
TGTGCCAGCAGTGAGGAAAGCTACACCTTC
>NA|TRBV7-2|NA|TRBJ2-5
CASSYQAGPQETQYF
TGTGCCAGCAGCTATCAGGCGGGGCCCCAAGAGACCCAGTACTTC
>NA|TRBV9|NA|TRBJ2-1
CASSVDLQRDEQFF
TGTGCCAGCAGCGTGGACCTTCAGAGGGATGAGCAGTTCTTC
>TRBD2|TRBV5-4|NA|TRBJ2-1
CASSFKGREDEQFF
TGTGCCAGCAGCTTTAAGGGGCGGGAGGATGAGCAGTTCTTC
>NA|TRBV5-1|once|TRBJ1-4
CASSLGPRGNEKLFF
TGCGCCAGCAGCTTGGGACCGAGAGGTAATGAAAAACTGTTTTTT
>NA|TRBV7-2|NA|TRBJ1-6
CASSLARNSPLHF
TGTGCCAGCAGCTTAGCGCGAAATTCACCCCTCCACTTT
>NA|TRBV7-2|NA|TRBJ2-7
CASSLITSSGRFSYEQYF
TGTGCCAGCAGCTTAATTACCTCTTCGGGGCGGTTCTCCTACGAGCAGTACTTC
>TRBD1|TRBV29-1|NA|TRBJ2-3
CSVEGQGKDTQYF
TGCAGCGTTGAGGGACAGGGGAAAGATACGCAGTATTTT
>NA|TRBV5-4|NA|TRBJ1-4
CASRADAGSNEKLFF
TGTGCCAGCAGGGCGGACGCAGGGTCTAATGAAAAACTGTTTTTT
>NA|TRBV7-9|NA|TRBJ2-7
CASSRGLYEQYF
TGTGCCAGCAGCCGGGGGCTCTACGAGCAGTACTTC
>NA|TRBV7-3|NA|TRBJ1-2
CASSLTDSGGYTF
TGTGCCAGCAGCTTAACGGACAGTGGAGGCTACACCTTC
>NA|TRBV7-6|NA|TRBJ1-2
CASSLVGAGGYTF
TGTGCCAGCAGCTTAGTGGGGGCCGGGGGCTACACCTTC
>NA|TRBV5-5|NA|TRBJ1-2
CASSPVNSKRGYTF
TGTGCCAGCAGCCCCGTTAACTCTAAACGGGGCTACACCTTC
>NA|TRBV4-2|NA|TRBJ1-2
CASKRGGAGGYTF
TGTGCCAGCAAAAGGGGGGGGGCTGGAGGCTACACCTTC
>TRBD2|TRBV6-5|NA|TRBJ2-1
CASSYSITLAGNEQFF
TGTGCCAGCAGTTACTCGATCACACTAGCGGGGAATGAGCAGTTCTTC
>NA|TRBV19|NA|TRBJ2-5
CASSRRQNQETQYF
TGTGCCAGTAGCCGCCGACAGAACCAAGAGACCCAGTACTTC
>NA|TRBV6-4|NA|TRBJ1-2
CASSDGRSSYGYTF
TGTGCCAGCAGTGACGGCAGGTCTTCCTATGGCTACACCTTC
>NA|TRBV5-1|once|TRBJ2-2
CASSPVTGRTGELFF
TGCGCCAGCAGCCCGGTAACAGGGCGCACCGGGGAGCTGTTTTTT
>NA|TRBV27|NA|TRBJ1-5
CASSLGGAGNQPQHF
TGTGCCAGCAGTTTAGGGGGGGCGGGCAATCAGCCCCAGCATTTT
>NA|TRBV4-3|NA|TRBJ1-5
CASSPTQSNQPQHF
TGCGCCAGCAGCCCCACGCAGAGCAATCAGCCCCAGCATTTT
>TRBD2|TRBV19|NA|TRBJ2-1
CATQSGLAGDYNEQFF
TGTGCCACTCAGTCTGGACTAGCGGGGGACTACAATGAGCAGTTCTTC
>NA|TRBV7-2|NA|TRBJ1-2
CASSLELGVYNYGYTF
TGTGCCAGCAGCTTAGAGCTAGGTGTATATAACTATGGCTACACCTTC
>NA|TRBV11-2|NA|TRBJ2-3
CASSPFGSTDTQYF
TGTGCCAGCAGCCCGTTTGGGAGCACAGATACGCAGTATTTT
>NA|TRBV7-2|NA|TRBJ1-6
CASSLGLGAGNSPLHF
TGTGCCAGCAGCTTAGGACTGGGGGCAGGTAATTCACCCCTCCACTTT